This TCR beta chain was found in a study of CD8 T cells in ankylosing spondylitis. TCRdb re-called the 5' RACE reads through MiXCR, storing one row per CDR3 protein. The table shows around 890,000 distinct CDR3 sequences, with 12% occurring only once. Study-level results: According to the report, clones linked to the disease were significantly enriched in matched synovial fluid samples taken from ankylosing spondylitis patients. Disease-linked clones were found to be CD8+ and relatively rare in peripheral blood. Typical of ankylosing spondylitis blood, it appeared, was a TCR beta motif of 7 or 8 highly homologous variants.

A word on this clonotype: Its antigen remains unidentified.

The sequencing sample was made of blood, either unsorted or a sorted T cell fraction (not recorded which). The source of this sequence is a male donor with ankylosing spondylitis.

CDR3 protein: CASSQLPNQPQHF. DNA of the CDR3: TGTGCCAGCAGCCAGCTGCCTAATCAGCCCCAGCATTTT. The chain has TRBV7-6 and TRBJ1-5; D unclear. This CDR3 contains 13 residues. The germline V and J ends were trimmed by 5 bases and 4 bases, with 9 bases remaining between them. Germline lookup yields CDR1 SGHVS and CDR2 FNYEAQ.